This TCR beta chain comes out of a study of breast tumors, draining lymph nodes, adjacent tissues. Study-wide results and caveats: Tumor T cell lymph node origin was a supported hypothesis, not proven. Most tumor T cells seemingly derive from lymph node, then expand in tumor. Tumor repertoires ranked between lymph nodes and nontumor tissue in diversity, with V and J gene preferences.

V shed 8 bases and J 6 bases; nucleotides not matched to a gene: 7. The germline CDR1 and CDR2 sequences are LNHDA and SQIVND (reference sequence). This CDR3 has 14 amino acids. For this clonotype: Its antigen is not known.

Each CDR3 protein is one row after TCRdb ran MiXCR on the multiplex PCR reads. Of about 130,000 distinct CDR3 sequences listed, 20% to 25% were seen once; the top ten hold about 2.6%. Breast cancer patients provided tissue from their axillary draining lymph nodes. The source of this sequence is a female donor with breast cancer. Some clones in this sample may be carry-over from other donors' samples. The V gene is TRBV19, the J gene TRBJ2-2; 9 bases align to TRBD2. The sample consisted of axillary lymph node tissue. The CDR3 nucleotides read TGTGCCAGTCGCGCTAGCGGGAAGGCCGGGGAGCTGTTTTTT. Protein product: CASRASGKAGELFF.